Listed below are T cell receptor beta chains from one sample, sequenced in a study of blood T cell repertoires in COVID-19. Profiling relied on immunoSEQ multiplex PCR, and the TCRdb table lists in-frame clones only, not all of them. The sample includes about 180,000 clones, approximately 86% of them seen just once. Material: peripheral blood. These receptors came from a man aged 50 or older with active or convalescent COVID-19. CDR3s include the opening cysteine and the closing phenylalanine or tryptophan. Each record gives: V gene, D gene, J gene, clone size, CDR3 protein, CDR3 DNA. D genes are given only for firm matches. Expanded clones get a size class; other rows say once, few or many, or leave the size out.

TRBV19	TRBD2	TRBJ2-1	NA	CASSTLGGRASNEQFF	TGTGCCAGTAGTACCCTTGGAGGGAGGGCTTCCAATGAGCAGTTCTTC
TRBV7-2	TRBD2	TRBJ2-2	once	CASSLFAGGPGSGELFF	TGTGCCAGCAGCTTATTTGCGGGAGGGCCGGGAAGCGGGGAGCTGTTTTTT
TRBV5-4	NA	TRBJ1-2	NA	CASSPLAGNLDGYTF	TGTGCCAGCAGCCCGCTGGCGGGGAATCTAGATGGCTACACCTTC
TRBV3-1/TRBV3-2	NA	TRBJ2-5	NA	CASSITETQYF	TGTGCCAGCTCTATAACAGAGACCCAGTACTTC
TRBV18	NA	TRBJ2-1	NA	CASSPFEGTYNEQFF	TGTGCCAGCTCACCATTTGAGGGAACCTACAATGAGCAGTTCTTC
TRBV7-3	NA	TRBJ2-2	NA	CASSQTGFGELFF	TGTGCCAGCAGCCAAACGGGGTTTGGGGAGCTGTTTTTT
TRBV28	TRBD1	TRBJ1-2	NA	CASSWGQGYGYTF	TGTGCCAGCAGCTGGGGACAGGGTTATGGCTACACCTTC
TRBV14	TRBD2	TRBJ2-5	NA	CASSPRTSGMETQYF	TGTGCCAGCAGCCCTCGGACTAGCGGGATGGAGACCCAGTACTTC
TRBV2	TRBD2	TRBJ2-7	once	CASSELTSGGYEQYF	TGTGCCAGCAGTGAATTGACTAGCGGGGGTTACGAGCAGTACTTC
TRBV19	NA	TRBJ1-2	NA	CASSEQVPYGYTF	TGTGCCAGTAGTGAACAGGTCCCCTATGGCTACACCTTC
TRBV6-2/TRBV6-3	NA	TRBJ2-7	NA	CASSRTVYEQYF	TGTGCCAGCAGTCGGACAGTTTACGAGCAGTACTTC
TRBV18	NA	TRBJ2-7	NA	CASSPPSVEEQYF	TGTGCCAGCTCACCACCTAGCGTAGAAGAGCAGTACTTC
TRBV28	NA	TRBJ2-1	NA	CASSLFGEQFF	TGTGCCAGCAGTTTATTCGGTGAGCAGTTCTTC
TRBV7-3	NA	TRBJ1-1	once	CASSIQANTEAFF	TGTGCCAGCAGTATACAGGCTAACACTGAAGCTTTCTTT
TRBV18	NA	TRBJ1-1	NA	CASSPPGTGSNTEAFF	TGTGCCAGCTCTCCCCCCGGTACAGGTTCGAACACTGAAGCTTTCTTT
TRBV7-9	TRBD2	TRBJ2-3	once	CASSLKLAEITDTQYF	TGTGCCAGCAGCCTGAAACTAGCGGAAATCACAGATACGCAGTATTTT
TRBV7-9	TRBD1	TRBJ2-7	NA	CASSSGQGVLEQYF	TGTGCCAGCAGCTCGGGACAGGGGGTCCTCGAGCAGTACTTC
TRBV3-1/TRBV3-2	NA	TRBJ2-7	NA	CASSQANYEQYF	TGTGCCAGCAGCCAAGCCAACTACGAGCAGTACTTC
TRBV6-1	TRBD1	TRBJ2-7	many	CASSESGTEDEQYF	TGTGCCAGCAGTGAATCCGGGACAGAAGACGAGCAGTACTTC
TRBV21-1	NA	TRBJ2-2	NA	CASIRDRGPTNTGELFF	TGTGCCAGCATCCGGGACAGGGGGCCTACGAACACCGGGGAGCTGTTTTTT
TRBV5-4	TRBD2	TRBJ2-3	NA	CASSPARLAGPTDTQYF	TGTGCCAGCAGCCCTGCCCGACTAGCGGGGCCCACAGATACGCAGTATTTT
TRBV18	NA	TRBJ2-7	NA	CASSLRDNSYEQYF	TGTGCCAGCTCACTTCGGGACAACTCCTACGAGCAGTACTTC